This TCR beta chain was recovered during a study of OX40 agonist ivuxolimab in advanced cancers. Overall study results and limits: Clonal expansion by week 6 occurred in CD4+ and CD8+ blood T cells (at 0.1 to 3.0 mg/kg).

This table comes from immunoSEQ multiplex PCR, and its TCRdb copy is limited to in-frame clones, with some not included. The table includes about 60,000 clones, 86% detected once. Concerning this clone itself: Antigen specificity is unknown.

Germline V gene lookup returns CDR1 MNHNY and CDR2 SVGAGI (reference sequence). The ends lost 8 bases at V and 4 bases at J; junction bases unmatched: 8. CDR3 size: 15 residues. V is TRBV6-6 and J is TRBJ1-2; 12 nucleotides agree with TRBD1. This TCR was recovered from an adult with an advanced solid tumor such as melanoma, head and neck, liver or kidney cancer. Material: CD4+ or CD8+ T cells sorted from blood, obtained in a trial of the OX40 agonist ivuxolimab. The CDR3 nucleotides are TGTGCCAGCGGGGACAGGGGGCAAGGGAGCTATGGCTACACCTTC. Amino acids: CASGDRGQGSYGYTF.